The 21 T cell receptor beta chains listed next were all sequenced from one sample in a study of cytomegalovirus exposure and HLA in healthy donors. PCR used 60 Vbeta primers and 13 Jbeta primers. Here immunoSEQ multiplex PCR was the method, and the copy in TCRdb shows in-frame clones only, minus some. The repertoire has about 200,000 clones, around 79% of them found once; the top ten carry roughly 1.5%. The sample was PBMCs. These receptors were obtained from a woman between 50 and 59 years old in good health and CMV-seronegative.

Only a few counts were recorded for this clone. The chain uses TRBV4-1 and TRBJ1-5; D not resolved. CDR3 length: 14 amino acids. The V gene lost 2 bases and the J gene lost 5 bases, with 10 bases spanning the gap. CDR1 MGHRA and CDR2 YSYEKL come from the germline V gene. CDR3 sequence: CASSQYLRDQPQHF. CDR3 sequence (DNA): TGCGCCAGCAGCCAATACCTCCGAGATCAGCCCCAGCATTTT.

The chain recombines TRBV4-2 with TRBJ2-7; TRBD2 matches 12 bases. Germline CDR1 is LGHNA and CDR2 is YNFKEQ. J was trimmed by 4 bases and V by 1 base; bases with no gene match: 14. This CDR3 region has 19 residues. The DNA for the CDR3 is TGTGCCAGCAGCCAAGGAATACGACTAGCGGGAGTTGGGAATTACGAGCAGTACTTC. Residues: CASSQGIRLAGVGNYEQYF.

The chain has TRBV7-9 and TRBJ1-2; 7 bases match TRBD1. Germline V CDR1 and CDR2: SEHNR, FQNEAQ (reference sequence). V was pared by 5 bases and J by 4 bases, with 10 bases of the junction left unmatched. The CDR3 is 15 amino acids. The CDR3 sequence is CASSTTGAGGYGYTF. The DNA of the CDR3 is TGTGCCAGCAGCACAACAGGGGCTGGGGGCTATGGCTACACCTTC.

This chain joins TRBV9 and TRBJ2-3; 11 positions match TRBD2. Trimming took 0 bases from V and 5 from J; bases not matched to a gene: 14. The CDR3 is 19 amino acids. Germline CDR1 and CDR2: SGDLS and YYNGEE. CDR3 bases: TGTGCCAGCAGCGTAGGGAGGGGGGCTAGCGGGGGGAAATTAGATACGCAGTATTTT. It translates to CASSVGRGASGGKLDTQYF.

The rearrangement links TRBV12-5 to TRBJ1-1; a possible D gene is TRBD1 (6 bases). The CDR3 extends over 15 amino acids. Trimming left V 0 bases short and J 6 bases short, with 14 bases between. Germline lookup yields CDR1 LGHNT and CDR2 FRNRAP. This CDR3 is CASGLVSIGGAEAFF. CDR3 nucleotide sequence: TGTGCTAGTGGTTTGGTCTCAATAGGGGGGGCTGAAGCTTTCTTT.

This rearrangement joins TRBV11-2 to TRBJ2-7; D call uncertain. CDR3 size: 13 residues. V was pared by 3 bases and J by 0 bases, with 6 bases between. Germline CDR1 is SGHAT and CDR2 is FQNNGV. The CDR3 DNA is TGTGCCAGCAGCTTCGGTCGCTCCTACGAGCAGTACTTC. This gives the protein CASSFGRSYEQYF.

A single count supports this clone. The rearrangement links TRBV2 to TRBJ2-5, with a possible D match to TRBD1 (6 bases). Judging by the DNA end, TRBJ2-7 fits better; the J call may be wrong. Germline V lookup: CDR1 SNHLY, CDR2 FYNNEI. There are 14 residues in the CDR3. CDR3: CASRGDIASYEQYF. DNA of the CDR3: TGTGCCAGCAGGGGGGACATCGCCTCCTACGAGCAGTACTTC.

The chain joins TRBV5-4 to TRBJ1-2, with TRBD1 matching 7 bases. This CDR3 spans 14 amino acids. In germline, CDR1 is SGHNT, CDR2 YYREEE (reference sequence). Trimming took 3 bases from V and 2 from J; bases not matched to a gene: 4. CDR3 sequence: CASSWDSVNYGYTF. As DNA, the CDR3 is TGTGCCAGCAGCTGGGACAGCGTCAACTATGGCTACACCTTC.

This clone was seen just once. The chain couples TRBV7-9 to TRBJ1-4; 7 nucleotides agree with TRBD1. This CDR3 region has 14 residues. Germline V gene lookup returns CDR1 SEHNR and CDR2 FQNEAQ (reference sequence). After removal of 3 bases from V and 10 bases from J, the junction contained 8 bases not matched to a gene. The CDR3 is CASSFLTGSGKLFF. The CDR3 bases are TGTGCCAGCAGCTTCCTGACAGGGTCAGGAAAACTGTTTTTT.

This chain uses TRBV11-2 with TRBJ2-5, with D possibly matching TRBD1 (6 bases). With 1 base removed from V and 5 bases from J, the gap between germline ends came to 14 bases. CDR3 length: 15 amino acids. The germline gives CDR1 SGHAT, CDR2 FQNNGV. This chain's CDR3 is CASSLAFTGKETQYF. The DNA for the CDR3 is TGTGCCAGCAGCTTAGCCTTTACAGGGAAGGAGACCCAGTACTTC.

This clone was recorded a few times. CDR3 loop: CASSVESWGSNEQFF. Here the CDR3 DNA reads TGTGCCAGCAGCGTAGAAAGTTGGGGCTCCAATGAGCAGTTCTTC. The chain is built from TRBV9 and TRBJ2-1, with D possibly being TRBD1 (5 bases). V was pared by 0 bases and J by 6 bases, with 13 bases between. Germline V gives CDR1 SGDLS, CDR2 YYNGEE. The CDR3 sequence is 15 residues long.

The rearrangement joins TRBV11-1 to TRBJ1-1, with D unclear. Trimming left V 2 bases short and J 3 bases short, with 7 bases between. The CDR3 length is 13 residues. Germline lookup yields CDR1 SGHAT and CDR2 FQDESV (reference sequence). The CDR3 sequence is CASSLFPDTEAFF. The CDR3 bases are TGTGCCAGCAGCTTATTTCCAGACACTGAAGCTTTCTTT. The complete variable domain, with remaining parts taken from reference TRBV11-1 and TRBJ1-1, reads EAEVAQSPRYKITEKSQAVAFWCDPISGHATLYWYRQILGQGPELLVQFQDESVVDDSQLPKDRFSAERLKGVDSTLKIQPAELGDSAMYLCASSLFPDTEAFFGQGTRLTVV.

The chain employs TRBV19 and TRBJ1-2; D not certain. Deletions cut 3 bases from V and 0 bases from J, with 11 bases between. This CDR3 has 15 residues. Germline values: CDR1 LNHDA, CDR2 SQIVND (reference sequence). Here the CDR3 reads CASSIKDGANYGYTF. The CDR3 DNA reads as TGTGCCAGTAGTATTAAAGACGGAGCTAACTATGGCTACACCTTC.

This chain links TRBV19 with TRBJ2-1; 9 bases agree with TRBD2. The germline V gene encodes CDR1 LNHDA and CDR2 SQIVND (reference sequence). The CDR3 has 14 amino acids. V shed 6 bases and J 8 bases; nucleotides not matched to a gene: 8. The CDR3 protein is CASRQAGGGDEQFF. CDR3 DNA sequence: TGTGCCAGTAGGCAAGCGGGAGGAGGTGATGAGCAGTTCTTC.

This chain joins TRBV4-1 and TRBJ2-1, with a possible D match to TRBD1 (5 bases). The V end was cut by 3 bases, the J end by 7 bases, with 10 bases between. This CDR3 region has 13 residues. In germline, CDR1 is MGHRA, CDR2 YSYEKL. In nucleotides, the CDR3 is TGCGCCAGCAGCCATGAAAAGGGGAATGAGCAGTTCTTC. Translated: CASSHEKGNEQFF.

The V gene is TRBV18, the J gene TRBJ2-1; TRBD2 is a possible D gene (6 bases). CDR3 length: 15 amino acids. Between the trimmed V and J ends, which lost 5 bases and 3 bases, there was a span of 14 bases. CDR1 KGHSH and CDR2 LQKENI come from the germline V gene. CDR3: CASSASLGGYNEQFF. The CDR3 DNA reads as TGTGCCAGCTCAGCCTCCTTGGGGGGCTACAATGAGCAGTTCTTC.

This clone appeared a few times. Written as DNA, the CDR3 is TGTGCCAGCAGCTCTGAGCGGGGGGCCTATCATGAGCAGTTCTTC. Encoded protein: CASSSERGAYHEQFF. The chain has TRBV5-6 and TRBJ2-1; 9 bases are shared with TRBD2. The CDR3 contains 15 residues. With 3 bases clipped from V and 8 bases from J, the junction kept 9 bases outside the gene matches. CDR1 SGHDT and CDR2 YYEEEE come from the germline V gene.

J is TRBJ2-1 and V is TRBV12-5; D gene uncertain. In germline, CDR1 is LGHNT, CDR2 FRNRAP. Trimming stripped 4 bases from V and 10 bases from J, with 11 bases between. The CDR3 has 12 amino acids. The CDR3 is CASGCVLWEQFF. CDR3 DNA: TGTGCTAGTGGTTGCGTCCTCTGGGAGCAGTTCTTC.

The V call is TRBV7-2, the J call TRBJ2-2, with a possible D match to TRBD2 (6 bases). The germline gives CDR1 SGHTA, CDR2 FQGNSA. Trimming removed 8 bases at V and 2 bases at J, with 15 bases between. The CDR3 runs to 15 residues. The chain's CDR3 is CASRRDSLNTGELFF. As DNA, the CDR3 is TGTGCCAGCCGCCGGGACTCCTTAAACACCGGGGAGCTGTTTTTT.

The chain joins TRBV27 to TRBJ2-5, with 7 bases matching TRBD1. The CDR3 is 14 amino acids. J was trimmed by 6 bases and V by 6 bases; bases with no gene match: 10. CDR1 is MNHEY and CDR2 is SMNVEV in the germline V gene (reference sequence). CDR3 in DNA: TGTGCCAGCAGGGGGACAGCCATGGGGAAGACCCAGTACTTC. Its protein product is CASRGTAMGKTQYF.

The gene calls are TRBV11-2 and TRBJ2-1; 12 bases match TRBD2. Per the germline V gene, CDR1 is SGHAT and CDR2 is FQNNGV. CDR3 length: 16 residues. J was trimmed by 7 bases and V by 5 bases; bases with no gene match: 9. CDR3 DNA sequence: TGTGCCAGCAGCCTAACGACTAGCGGGAGTTTGAATGAGCAGTTCTTC. Translation: CASSLTTSGSLNEQFF. Filled out from reference TRBV11-2 and TRBJ2-1, the complete variable domain reads EAGVAQSPRYKIIEKRQSVAFWCNPISGHATLYWYQQILGQGPKLLIQFQNNGVVDDSQLPKDRFSAERLKGVDSTLKIQPAKLEDSAVYLCASSLTTSGSLNEQFFGPGTRLTVL.